This entry lists 7 T cell receptor beta chains sequenced from one sample in a study of post-analysis software for immune sequencing data. The study, taken as a whole, reports: With TRBV5-6, TRBV5-1 and TRBV20-1 included, about five TRBV segments were more frequent in patients than in controls.

Each TCR beta cDNA library carried unique molecular identifiers. TCRdb analysed the PCR reads with MiXCR anew, one entry per CDR3 protein. This repertoire shows about 620,000 distinct CDR3 sequences, 44% found once; its top ten account for roughly 1.7%. For these TCRs, the target antigens are not known. The sequenced material came from blood. The receptors derive from a girl between 5 and 17 years old with multiple sclerosis.

J is TRBJ2-1 and V is TRBV18; D remains ambiguous. The V gene's germline CDR1 is KGHSH and CDR2 LQKENI. Trimming removed 6 bases from V and 10 bases from J, with 16 bases in between. The CDR3 has 13 residues. The CDR3 nucleotides are TGTGCCAGCTCGCCTTTGGGGATCCGCGAGCAGTTCTTC. It specifies CASSPLGIREQFF.

On this clonotype: One junction end does not reproduce the germline sequence, and a read error may be involved. The CDR3, as DNA: TGCAGCGCCCGGTCCTCCTGCGAGCAGTACTTC. Protein product: CSARSSCEQYF. This chain links TRBV29-1 with TRBJ2-7; D call uncertain. The CDR3 contains 11 residues. In germline, CDR1 is SQVTM, CDR2 ANQGSEA.

The V and J genes are TRBV6-4 and TRBJ1-2; maybe TRBD1 (6 bases). There are 13 residues in the CDR3. V was clipped by 3 bases and J by 8 bases, with 13 bases between them. CDR1 is MRHNA and CDR2 is SNTAGT in the germline V gene. CDR3 region: CASSEDGQFGYTF. The CDR3, as DNA: TGTGCCAGCAGTGAGGACGGACAGTTCGGCTACACCTTC.

The chain links TRBV7-2 to TRBJ2-5, with D possibly being TRBD2 (6 bases). The J call is doubtful: the DNA matches TRBJ2-7 better. This CDR3 contains 13 residues. Germline V gene lookup returns CDR1 SGHTA and CDR2 FQGNSA. The CDR3 nucleotides read TGTGCCAGCAGCGCGGGACGGCACTACGAGCAGTACTTC. Translated, it gives CASSAGRHYEQYF.

The J gene is TRBJ2-5, the V gene TRBV20-1; TRBD1 matches 8 bases. The J call may be faulty, since TRBJ2-7 better matches the DNA end. The CDR3 runs 12 residues. CDR1 DFQATT and CDR2 SNEGSKA come from the germline V gene (reference sequence). This chain's CDR3 is CSARQGANEQYF. DNA for the CDR3: TGCAGTGCTAGACAGGGGGCTAACGAGCAGTACTTC.

This clonotype appeared a few times. The chain links TRBV20-1 to TRBJ2-5; no firm D call. Germline V lookup: CDR1 DFQATT, CDR2 SNEGSKA (reference sequence). This CDR3 is 16 amino acids long. V shed 0 bases and J shed 0 bases, with 14 bases lying between them. The CDR3: CSARDPGTVDQETQYF. CDR3 DNA: TGCAGTGCTAGAGATCCTGGAACGGTCGACCAAGAGACCCAGTACTTC.

The chain carries TRBV28 and TRBJ2-5; 7 bases line up with TRBD1. Judging by the DNA end, TRBJ2-7 fits better; the J call may be wrong. The CDR3 sequence is 14 residues long. Looked up from germline, CDR1 is MDHEN and CDR2 is SYDVKM. CDR3 bases: TGTGCCAGCAGTTTAAGGGCAGGGGGAAACGAGCAGTACTTC. Translating gives CASSLRAGGNEQYF.